The clone carrying this TCR beta chain has just a few counts. The sample comes from a study of blood T cells in healthy people across ages. The CDR3 length is 12 residues. V lost 1 base and J lost 8, with 8 bases in between. Germline lookup yields CDR1 SGHAT and CDR2 FQNNGV. Using a J-beta primer mix together with a sample-barcoded 5' primer, a second PCR was run for roughly 6 to 12 cycles. Each cDNA was tagged by a template-switch adaptor containing 12 random nucleotides. One entry per CDR3 protein results from TCRdb running MiXCR on the 5' RACE reads. The top ten hold approximately 10% of the sample, which has some 1.6 million distinct CDR3 sequences, roughly 32% seen once.

Sequencing was done on a sample of blood. The sequence was collected from a woman aged 25 to 39 in good health. The chain recombines TRBV11-2 with TRBJ1-1; D remains ambiguous. The CDR3 spells CASSLAVAEAFF. In nucleotides, the CDR3 is TGTGCCAGCAGCTTAGCCGTTGCGGAAGCTTTCTTT.